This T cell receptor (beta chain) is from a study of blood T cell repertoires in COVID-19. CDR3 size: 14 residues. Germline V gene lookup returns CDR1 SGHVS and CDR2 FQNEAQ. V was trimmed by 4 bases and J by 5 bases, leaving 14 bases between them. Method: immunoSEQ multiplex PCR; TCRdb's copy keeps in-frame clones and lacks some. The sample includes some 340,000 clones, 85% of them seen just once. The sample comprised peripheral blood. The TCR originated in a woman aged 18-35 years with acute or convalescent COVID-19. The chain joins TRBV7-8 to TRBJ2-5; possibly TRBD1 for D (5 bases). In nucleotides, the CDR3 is TGTGCCAGCAGCTCTCTTGGGGCCTGGGAGACCCAGTACTTC. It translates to CASSSLGAWETQYF.